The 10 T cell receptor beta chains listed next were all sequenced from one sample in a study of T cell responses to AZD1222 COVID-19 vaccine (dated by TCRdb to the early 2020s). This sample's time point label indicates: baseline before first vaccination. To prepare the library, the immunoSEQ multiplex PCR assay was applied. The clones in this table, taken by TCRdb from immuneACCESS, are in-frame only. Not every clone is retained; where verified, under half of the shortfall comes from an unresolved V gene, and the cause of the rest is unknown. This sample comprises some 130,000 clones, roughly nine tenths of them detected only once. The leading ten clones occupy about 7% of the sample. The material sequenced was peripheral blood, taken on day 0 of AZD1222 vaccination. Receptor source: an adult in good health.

CDR3 sequence (DNA): TGCGCCAGCAGCTTGGGGGAAAACTACACCTTC. As protein: CASSLGENYTF. The chain has TRBV5-1 and TRBJ1-2; D is ambiguous. The germline V gene encodes CDR1 SGHRS and CDR2 YFSETQ. With 0 bases removed from V and 10 bases from J, the gap between germline ends came to 7 bases. CDR3 length: 11 residues.

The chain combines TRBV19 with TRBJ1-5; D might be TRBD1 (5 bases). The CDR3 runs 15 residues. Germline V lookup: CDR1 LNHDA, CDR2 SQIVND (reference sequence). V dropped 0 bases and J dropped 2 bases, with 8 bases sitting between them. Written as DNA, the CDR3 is TGTGCCAGTAGTATAGACAGGGAGGGCAATCAGCCCCAGCATTTT. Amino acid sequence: CASSIDREGNQPQHF.

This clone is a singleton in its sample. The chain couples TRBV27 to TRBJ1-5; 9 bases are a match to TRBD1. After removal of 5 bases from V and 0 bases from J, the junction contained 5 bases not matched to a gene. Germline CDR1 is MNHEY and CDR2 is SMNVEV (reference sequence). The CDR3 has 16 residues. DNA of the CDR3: TGTGCCAGCAGTCAACAGGGGGCCATTAGCAATCAGCCCCAGCATTTT. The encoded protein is CASSQQGAISNQPQHF.

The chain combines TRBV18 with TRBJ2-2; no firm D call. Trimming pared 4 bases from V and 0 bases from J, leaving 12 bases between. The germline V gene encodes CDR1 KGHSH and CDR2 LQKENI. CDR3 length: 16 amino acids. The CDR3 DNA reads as TGTGCCAGCTCACTTATCGAAACCGCGAACACCGGGGAGCTGTTTTTT. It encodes CASSLIETANTGELFF. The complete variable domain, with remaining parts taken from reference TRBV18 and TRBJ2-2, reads NAGVMQNPRHLVRRRGQEARLRCSPMKGHSHVYWYRQLPEEGLKFMVYLQKENIIDESGMPKERFSAEFPKEGPSILRIQQVVRGDSAAYFCASSLIETANTGELFFGEGSRLTVL.

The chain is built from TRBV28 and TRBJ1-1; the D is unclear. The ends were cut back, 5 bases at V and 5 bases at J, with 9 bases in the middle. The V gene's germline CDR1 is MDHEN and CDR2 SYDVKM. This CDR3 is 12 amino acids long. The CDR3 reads CASSTPGTEAFF. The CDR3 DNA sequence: TGTGCCAGCAGTACCCCGGGAACTGAAGCTTTCTTT.

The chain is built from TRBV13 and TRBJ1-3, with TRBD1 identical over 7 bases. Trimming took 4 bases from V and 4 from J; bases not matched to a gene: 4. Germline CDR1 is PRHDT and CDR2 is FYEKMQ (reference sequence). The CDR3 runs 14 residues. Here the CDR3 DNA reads TGTGCCAGCAGCTATGGGACAGCCGGAAACACCATATATTTT. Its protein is CASSYGTAGNTIYF. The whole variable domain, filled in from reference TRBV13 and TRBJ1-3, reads AAGVIQSPRHLIKEKRETATLKCYPIPRHDTVYWYQQGPGQDPQFLISFYEKMQSDKGSIPDRFSAQQFSDYHSELNMSSLELGDSALYFCASSYGTAGNTIYFGEGSWLTVV.

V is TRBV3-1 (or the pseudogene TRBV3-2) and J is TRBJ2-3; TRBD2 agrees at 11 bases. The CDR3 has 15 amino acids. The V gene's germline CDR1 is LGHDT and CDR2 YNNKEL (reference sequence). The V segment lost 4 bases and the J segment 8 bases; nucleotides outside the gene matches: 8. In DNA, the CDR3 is TGTGCCAGCAGCCGTAGCGGGGGGGCCGTGGGTACGCAGTATTTT. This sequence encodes CASSRSGGAVGTQYF.

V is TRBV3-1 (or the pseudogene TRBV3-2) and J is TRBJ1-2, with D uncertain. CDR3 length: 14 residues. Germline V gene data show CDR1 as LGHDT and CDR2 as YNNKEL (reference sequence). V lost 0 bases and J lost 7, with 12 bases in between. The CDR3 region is CASSQDTGYGGYTF. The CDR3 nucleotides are TGTGCCAGCAGCCAAGATACGGGTTATGGTGGCTACACCTTC.

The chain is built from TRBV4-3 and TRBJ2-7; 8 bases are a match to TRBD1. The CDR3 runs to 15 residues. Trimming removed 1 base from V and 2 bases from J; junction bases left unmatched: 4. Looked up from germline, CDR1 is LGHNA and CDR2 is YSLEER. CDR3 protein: CASSQAAGGPYEQYF. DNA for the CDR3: TGCGCCAGCAGCCAAGCGGCAGGGGGCCCCTACGAGCAGTACTTC.

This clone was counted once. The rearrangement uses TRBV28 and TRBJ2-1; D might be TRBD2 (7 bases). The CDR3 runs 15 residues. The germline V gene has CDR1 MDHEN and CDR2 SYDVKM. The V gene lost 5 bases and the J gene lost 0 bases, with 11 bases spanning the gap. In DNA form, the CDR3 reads TGTGCCAGCAGTAAGGGGGGGACCTCCTACAATGAGCAGTTCTTC. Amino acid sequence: CASSKGGTSYNEQFF.